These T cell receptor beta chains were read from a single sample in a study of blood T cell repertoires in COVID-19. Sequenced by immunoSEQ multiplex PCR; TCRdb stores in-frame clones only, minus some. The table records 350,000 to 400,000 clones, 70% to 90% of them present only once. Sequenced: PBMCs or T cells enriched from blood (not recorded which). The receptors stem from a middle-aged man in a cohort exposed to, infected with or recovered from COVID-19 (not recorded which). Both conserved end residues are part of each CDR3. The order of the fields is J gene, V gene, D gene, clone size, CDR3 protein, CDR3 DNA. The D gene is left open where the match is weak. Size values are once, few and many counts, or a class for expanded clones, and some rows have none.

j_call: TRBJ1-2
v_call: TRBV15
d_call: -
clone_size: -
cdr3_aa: CATSRDWKESGGYTF
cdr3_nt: TGTGCCACCAGCAGAGATTGGAAGGAATCGGGTGGCTACACCTTC

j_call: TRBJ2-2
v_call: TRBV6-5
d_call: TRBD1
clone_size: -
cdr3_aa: CASIRTGRTGELFF
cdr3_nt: TGTGCCAGCATTCGGACAGGGCGGACCGGGGAGCTGTTTTTT

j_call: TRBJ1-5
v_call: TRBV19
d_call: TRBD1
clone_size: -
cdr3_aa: CASSTDRGRGNNQPQHF
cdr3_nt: TGTGCCAGTAGTACCGACAGGGGGCGGGGGAACAATCAGCCCCAGCATTTT

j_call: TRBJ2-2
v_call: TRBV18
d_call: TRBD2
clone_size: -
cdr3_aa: CASSLAGTISHRELFF
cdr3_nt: TGTGCCAGCTCACTAGCCGGGACTATCAGTCACCGGGAGCTGTTTTTT

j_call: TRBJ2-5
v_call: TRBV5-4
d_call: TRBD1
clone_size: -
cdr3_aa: CASSYDRVVQETQYF
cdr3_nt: TGTGCCAGCAGCTACGACAGGGTCGTGCAGGAGACCCAGTACTTC

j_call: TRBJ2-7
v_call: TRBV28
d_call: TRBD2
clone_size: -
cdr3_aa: CASSLFGSGRPYEQYF
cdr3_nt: TGTGCCAGCAGTTTATTCGGATCCGGGAGGCCCTACGAGCAGTACTTC

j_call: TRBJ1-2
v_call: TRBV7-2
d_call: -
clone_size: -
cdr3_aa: CASTQNPLYGYTF
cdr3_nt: TGTGCCAGCACACAGAACCCTCTCTATGGCTACACCTTC

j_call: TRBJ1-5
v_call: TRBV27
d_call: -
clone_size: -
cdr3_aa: CASSFRGGNQPQHF
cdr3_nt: TGTGCCAGCAGTTTCAGGGGAGGCAATCAGCCCCAGCATTTT

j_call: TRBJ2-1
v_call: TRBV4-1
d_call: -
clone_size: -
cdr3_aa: CATSRLVGGEQFF
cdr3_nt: TGCGCCACCAGCCGACTAGTGGGCGGTGAGCAGTTCTTC

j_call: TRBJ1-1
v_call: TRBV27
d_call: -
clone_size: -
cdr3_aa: CASRVGRKAFF
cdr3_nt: TGTGCCAGCAGAGTGGGCAGGAAAGCTTTCTTT

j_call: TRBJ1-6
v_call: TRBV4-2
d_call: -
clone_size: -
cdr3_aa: CASSQEGPYNSPLHF
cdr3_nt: TGTGCCAGCAGCCAAGAGGGGCCCTATAATTCACCCCTCCACTTT

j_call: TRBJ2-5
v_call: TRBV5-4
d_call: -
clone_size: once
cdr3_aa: CASTSRSGQETQYF
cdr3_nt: TGTGCCAGCACTTCTAGGTCGGGTCAAGAGACCCAGTACTTC

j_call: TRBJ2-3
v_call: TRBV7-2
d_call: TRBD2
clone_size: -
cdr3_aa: CASSLRLAGATDTQYF
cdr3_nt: TGTGCCAGCAGCCTCCGACTAGCGGGAGCCACAGATACGCAGTATTTT

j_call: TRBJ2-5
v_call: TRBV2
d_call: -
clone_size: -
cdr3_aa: CASSELAAGGTQYF
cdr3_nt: TGTGCCAGCAGTGAACTAGCCGCAGGTGGGACCCAGTACTTC

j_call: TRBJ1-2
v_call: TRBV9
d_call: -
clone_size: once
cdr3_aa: CASSASVGRALSYGYTF
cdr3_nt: TGTGCCAGCAGCGCAAGCGTTGGGAGGGCCCTTTCCTATGGCTACACCTTC

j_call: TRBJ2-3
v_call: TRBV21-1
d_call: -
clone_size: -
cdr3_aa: CASSQGREGREGTDTQYF
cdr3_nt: TGTGCCAGCAGCCAGGGGCGGGAGGGTAGAGAGGGCACAGATACGCAGTATTTT

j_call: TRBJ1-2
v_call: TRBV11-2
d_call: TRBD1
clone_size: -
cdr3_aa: CASSIQGATGSGYTF
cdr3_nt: TGTGCCAGCAGCATACAGGGGGCTACGGGGAGCGGCTACACCTTC

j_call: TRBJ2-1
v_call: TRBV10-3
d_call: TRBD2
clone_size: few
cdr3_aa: CAISRLAGSTYEQFF
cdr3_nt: TGTGCCATCAGTAGACTAGCGGGAAGTACGTATGAGCAGTTCTTC

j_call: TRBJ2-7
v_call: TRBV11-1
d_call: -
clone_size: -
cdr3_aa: CASSSSNEQYF
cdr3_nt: TGTGCCAGCAGCTCTAGCAACGAGCAGTACTTC